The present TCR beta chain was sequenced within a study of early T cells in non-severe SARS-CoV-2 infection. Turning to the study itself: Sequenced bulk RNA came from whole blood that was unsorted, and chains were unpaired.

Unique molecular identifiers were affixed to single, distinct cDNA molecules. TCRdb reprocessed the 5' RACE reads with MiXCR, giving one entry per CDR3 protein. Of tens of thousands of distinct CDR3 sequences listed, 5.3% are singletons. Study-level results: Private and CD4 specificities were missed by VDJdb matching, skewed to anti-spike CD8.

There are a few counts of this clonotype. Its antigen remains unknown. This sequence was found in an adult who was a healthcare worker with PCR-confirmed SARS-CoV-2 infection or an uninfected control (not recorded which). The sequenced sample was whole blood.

This chain's CDR3 is CASSLETGSNQPQHF. The CDR3 nucleotides are TGCGCCAGCAGCTTGGAGACAGGGAGCAATCAGCCCCAGCATTTT. The gene calls are TRBV5-1 and TRBJ1-5; TRBD1 aligns across 7 bases. Germline loops: CDR1 SGHRS, CDR2 YFSETQ. J was trimmed by 1 base and V by 0 bases; bases with no gene match: 1. The CDR3 loop spans 15 amino acids.